These T cell receptor beta chains were read from a single sample in a study of patients and donors after allogeneic stem cell transplantation. TCRdb reprocessed the RT-PCR reads with MiXCR, giving one entry per CDR3 protein. This sample yields under 200,000 distinct CDR3 sequences, of which roughly 24% are seen a single time; 20% to 30% belongs to the top ten. The material sequenced was blood, either unsorted or a sorted T cell fraction (not recorded which). All receptors derive from a human donor who was either an allogeneic HSCT recipient or a stem cell or donor lymphocyte infusion donor (not recorded which). It is not recorded whose cells these are; they may come from a transplant donor. Both conserved end residues are part of each CDR3. The order of the fields is J gene, clone size, D gene, V gene, CDR3 protein. A D gene is named only where the DNA matches it firmly. Size tells how often a clone was seen (once, few, many) or the class of an expanded clone, and some rows leave it out.

>TRBJ1-2|few|NA|TRBV4-1
CASSQVIVVGDYGYTF
>TRBJ2-4|NA|NA|TRBV18
CASSPRREAKNIQYF
>TRBJ1-2|many|NA|TRBV20-1
CSARVTNPDNYGYTF
>TRBJ2-5|few|NA|TRBV5-1
CASSLRRETQYF
>TRBJ2-7|NA|TRBD1|TRBV6-5
CASSYSAGGSYEQYF
>TRBJ1-1|NA|NA|TRBV19
CASSIILAVPAFF
>TRBJ2-5|NA|NA|TRBV19
CASSTPTAQETQYF
>TRBJ2-5|NA|NA|TRBV28
CASTAGDQETQYF
>TRBJ2-1|NA|TRBD2|TRBV24-1
CATSDSGLAYYNEQFF
>TRBJ2-3|few|NA|TRBV29-1
CSVDPGFTDTQYF
>TRBJ1-2|NA|TRBD1|TRBV10-3
CAIRDPGQGWYGYTF
>TRBJ1-1|NA|NA|TRBV10-3
CAISEVRTENTEAFF
>TRBJ1-2|few|TRBD1|TRBV20-1
CSADVTGVYGYTF
>TRBJ2-1|NA|NA|TRBV4-1
CASSQVGWNEQFF
>TRBJ2-3|NA|NA|TRBV5-6
CASSYYRGNTQYF
>TRBJ1-3|NA|NA|TRBV15
CATSPGLGNTIYF
>TRBJ2-1|NA|TRBD2|TRBV12-3/TRBV12-4
CASRNGLEHNEQFF
>TRBJ2-2|NA|NA|TRBV29-1
CSVQNGELFF
>TRBJ1-1|few|NA|TRBV4-2
CASREDLNTEAFF
>TRBJ2-1|NA|TRBD2|TRBV5-4
CASSYRLAGGRGFWCNEQFF
>TRBJ1-5|few|TRBD1|TRBV5-1
CASSLAVMDLKQGNQPQHF
>TRBJ2-1|NA|NA|TRBV7-6
CASSFDRDGSYNEQFF
>TRBJ2-2|few|TRBD1|TRBV10-3
CAISWDSRTGELFF
>TRBJ1-6|NA|TRBD1|TRBV20-1
CSAIPGQTNSPLHF
>TRBJ1-1|many|NA|TRBV6-5
CASSYPGRGNSEAFF
>TRBJ2-7|few|TRBD1|TRBV3-1
CASSQDSGTGDYEQYF
>TRBJ2-1|NA|TRBD2|TRBV7-2
CASSLILAGDNEQFF
>TRBJ2-7|many|NA|TRBV3-1
CASSQGLQESYEQYF
>TRBJ1-2|NA|NA|TRBV5-1
CARSLFSRYGKHYGYTF
>TRBJ2-2|few|TRBD1|TRBV7-2
CASSADRGANTGELFF
>TRBJ1-6|few|TRBD1|TRBV25-1
CASTTWDRDNSPLHF
>TRBJ2-3|NA|TRBD2|TRBV20-1
CSARESRSIAGGVTQYF
>TRBJ1-1|NA|TRBD1|TRBV20-1
CSARTDRGLDTEAFF
>TRBJ2-1|NA|TRBD2|TRBV12-3/TRBV12-4
CASSLEGLVYNEQFF
>TRBJ1-1|many|NA|TRBV5-1
CASSWVGVNTEAFF
>TRBJ2-6|few|TRBD1|TRBV3-1
CASSQDDRGYVLTF
>TRBJ1-2|few|TRBD1|TRBV29-1
CSVPPLGGGFGGGYTF
>TRBJ1-5|NA|TRBD1|TRBV12-3/TRBV12-4
CASRTGWDSNQPQHF
>TRBJ1-1|NA|NA|TRBV4-1
CASSQAPLTGRNTEAFF
>TRBJ2-7|many|TRBD2|TRBV20-1
CSARAGLTTYEQYF
>TRBJ2-3|few|TRBD1|TRBV20-1
CSAKADRGSTDTQYF
>TRBJ1-2|few|TRBD1|TRBV29-1
CSVTSPGGRGSYGYTF
>TRBJ1-1|NA|NA|TRBV12-3/TRBV12-4
CASLVFGRYAGIGTEAFF
>TRBJ1-3|NA|NA|TRBV4-1
CASSQMTVSGNTIYF
>TRBJ2-5|once|TRBD1|TRBV6-1
CASSEGRQGVFYPQETQYF
>TRBJ2-2|few|NA|TRBV20-1
CSARRGRTGELFF
>TRBJ2-7|NA|NA|TRBV5-1
CASSPPIGAGYEQYF
>TRBJ2-1|NA|NA|TRBV12-3/TRBV12-4
CASDTSGGPDNEQFF
>TRBJ1-2|many|NA|TRBV5-1
CASSEDSPTTSYGYTF
>TRBJ1-2|many|NA|TRBV20-1
CSARVYFSPDYGYTF
>TRBJ2-1|NA|TRBD2|TRBV11-3
CASSLGTSGMGSEQFF